One TCR beta chain is described in this entry. This clonotype was counted between two and nine times. Its target antigen remains unknown. The record has no base qualities; no much larger clone is one base away. This sample was taken from a study of blood T cells in healthy people across ages (dated by TCRdb to the mid-2010s). For context, the study as a whole: In model experiments, roughly one uniquely barcoded TCR beta cDNA molecule per two T cells was captured by template switching. Age-related changes in TCR beta repertoire diversity were measured in the study by deep sequencing normalized with unique cDNA molecular identifiers. Four age groups were formed from the donors: young (average approximately 17 years), middle-aged (approximately 42), aged (under 70) and long-lived (more than 75). Donors of different ages were randomly distributed across sequencing lanes to avoid experimental bias. For two donors (one aged 18 to 30 and one aged 80 or older), the study analyzed two additional independent replicas of 1 million unique cDNA reads from the same blood draw. The full study reports these points: Compared with the aged group, the long-lived group had more naive CD4+ T cells, fewer expanded clones and increased TCR diversity, a pattern suggesting age selection. Observed TCR beta diversity per million T cells fell roughly linearly with age, and a significant reduction was already apparent by age around 39. Estimates of total diversity based on one million sequenced T cells were regarded as lower bounds and as underestimates. The CMV infection status of donors was not known, potentially confounding age-related changes in expanded clonotypes. Conclusive comparison of naive and antigen-experienced compartments was prevented by the profiling of bulk unsorted PBMCs. Observed TCR beta diversity correlated strongly with the percentage of naive T cells measured by flow cytometry.

The donors were under 40 Caucasian individuals from Russia, aged roughly 6 to 100 years, who were systemically healthy. About 10 milliliters of peripheral blood were collected from each donor into EDTA-treated Vacutainer tubes. PBMCs were isolated by Ficoll-Paque density-gradient centrifugation, with at least 6 million obtained per sample. Trizol reagent was used to extract total RNA from PBMCs, with at least 6 micrograms per sample. For every donor, an aliquot of PBMCs went through flow cytometry to measure the percentages of naive CD45RAhigh/CD27high T cells. The library was produced with 5' RACE. Sequencing used an Illumina HiSeq 2500. The second PCR ran for roughly 7 to 11 cycles and used a J-beta primer mix along with a sample-barcoded 5' primer. A template-switch 5' adaptor carrying 12 random nucleotides introduced a unique molecular identifier onto each TCR beta cDNA molecule. At least 2.5 million CDR3-containing paired-end reads were obtained from each sample. First-strand cDNA synthesis was performed from all RNA using the Mint cDNA synthesis kit, with priming by a TRBC-specific oligonucleotide. Following uracil-DNA glycosylase treatment, all cDNA underwent a first 18-cycle PCR with the universal primers M1SS and BC2_uni_R. The authors processed their data as follows. Each sample was normalized by randomly selecting 1 million high-quality reads, each carrying a distinct molecular identifier. Instead of being binned into consensus sequences, reads that shared molecular identifiers were thrown out. MiTCR, set to a Q25 quality threshold and the strictest error-elimination algorithm, was used for CDR3 identification, clonotype clustering and error correction. Lower-bound total TCR beta diversity was estimated with a nonparametric unseen species model using Euler transformation. Clones were called with MiXCR by TCRdb after fastp trimmed the public reads at Q25, and only in-frame beta chains were retained. Each record represents a unique CDR3 protein, reported with the most common genes and DNA among its rows. TCRdb's processing, not the authors' own work, is the source of the V and J calls. This sample holds 650,000 to 900,000 distinct CDR3 sequences; 62% were observed only once. The biggest ten clones account for roughly 26% of the sample.

This sequence was found in a man aged 25-45 years in good health. The sequenced material came from blood.

The DNA reads TGTGCCAGCAGTGAAGGACTAGCGGGTGGTACGCAGTATTTT. Its protein product is CASSEGLAGGTQYF. The rearrangement combines TRBV6-4 with TRBJ2-3; 11 bases in the junction line up with TRBD2. As encoded in the germline V gene, CDR1 is MRHNA while CDR2 is SNTAGT. The CDR3 goes from the cysteine to the phenylalanine over 14 residues. Left in the record is the CDR3 DNA by itself, 42 bases read in frame from the first base. V loses 3 bases at its end and J loses 8 bases; junction bases beyond the gene matches: 4.